The sequence of this TCR beta chain was determined in a study of vaccination effects on CD4 cells after COVID-19. Study at large: ViraFEST assay sequencing came after antigen-specific CD4+ T cells were expanded with viral peptide pools. Post-vaccine draws lagged the second dose by a median of 72 days. Study results and caveats: In vaccinees who were healthy, merely 1 out of 255 vaccine-induced clones cross-reacted with common cold coronaviruses.

Some clones are missing from TCRdb's copy, which holds only in-frame ones; the method was immunoSEQ multiplex PCR. The sample consists of 45,000 to 60,000 clones, about three quarters of them appearing once. The sample holds a few counts of this clone. Its antigen is still unknown. Cultured cells yielded isolated CD4+ T cells after about ten days. Vaccination of participants consisted of two doses of either the BNT162b2 or mRNA-1273 vaccine. The sample in question was CD4+ T cells from PBMCs cultured without peptide, obtained after COVID-19 vaccination. The TCR sequence derives from a human donor who received a COVID-19 vaccine.

The DNA of the CDR3 is TGTGCCAGCAGCTACCATACCGGGACAAAGGACTACGAGCAGTACTTC. Translating it yields CASSYHTGTKDYEQYF. The chain is built from TRBV5-8 and TRBJ2-7; tentative D call: TRBD1 (6 bases). This CDR3 has 16 amino acids. Germline CDR1 SGHTS, CDR2 YDEGEE. The V gene lost 3 bases and the J gene lost 3 bases, with 19 bases spanning the gap.